Below, 27 T cell receptor beta chains from the same sample are listed, as sequenced in a study of blood T cell repertoires in COVID-19 (dated by TCRdb to 2018 to 2021). Library prep was done by the immunoSEQ multiplex PCR assay. TCRdb re-hosts the immuneACCESS table, in-frame sequences only. Its copies lack some clones; in the studies checked, an unresolved V gene accounts for under half of them, and the cause for the rest is not known. This sample gives 200,000 to 250,000 clones in total; about 84% of them show up just once. The ten largest account for 2% to 2.5% of the sample. Sequencing was carried out using PBMCs or T cells enriched from blood (not recorded which). Receptors were obtained from a woman in her forties or fifties who had recovered from COVID-19.

V is TRBV27 and J is TRBJ1-2, with TRBD1 matching 9 bases. With V trimmed by 4 bases and J by 4 bases, 4 bases remained unmatched. The CDR3 loop spans 14 amino acids. Germline CDR1 reads MNHEY; CDR2 reads SMNVEV (reference sequence). CDR3 nucleotides: TGTGCCAGCAGTTCCACAGGGGGCCGCTATGGCTACACCTTC. This gives the protein CASSSTGGRYGYTF.

CDR3 residues: CATSDFFLFNQPQHF. CDR3 nucleotide sequence: TGTGCCACCAGTGATTTCTTTTTATTCAATCAGCCCCAGCATTTT. This chain links TRBV24-1 with TRBJ1-5; D call uncertain. The V gene's germline CDR1 is KGHDR and CDR2 SFDVKD. Trimming pared 1 base from V and 3 bases from J, leaving 9 bases between. The CDR3 is 15 residues long.

The chain employs TRBV2 and TRBJ2-2, with TRBD1 matching 10 bases. V lost 5 bases to trimming and J lost 6 bases; unmatched junction nucleotides: 3. The germline V gene has CDR1 SNHLY and CDR2 FYNNEI. CDR3 size: 14 residues. DNA of the CDR3: TGTGCCAGCAGTTCCGGGACAGGGGCCGGGGAGCTGTTTTTT. Translated, it gives CASSSGTGAGELFF.

V and J are TRBV7-2 and TRBJ2-6; D gene ambiguous. CDR1 and CDR2 from the germline V gene are SGHTA and FQGNSA. V gave up 1 base and J gave up 0 bases, with 7 bases separating them. This CDR3 comprises 16 residues. This chain's CDR3 is CASSLDQSSGANVLTF. CDR3 sequence (DNA): TGTGCCAGCAGCTTAGATCAGTCCTCTGGGGCCAACGTCCTGACTTTC.

Worth noting for this clone: Other DNA sequences from this sample encode an identical CDR3 as well. V usage is TRBV5-1 and J usage is TRBJ1-6; TRBD1 aligns across 8 bases. The germline CDR1 and CDR2 sequences are SGHRS and YFSETQ. The CDR3 sequence is 14 residues long. Trimming removed 4 bases from V and 8 bases from J; junction bases left unmatched: 5. In DNA form, the CDR3 reads TGCGCCAGCAGCCCCGGACAGGGAGATTCACCCCTCCACTTT. It specifies CASSPGQGDSPLHF.

This clone was counted between two and nine times. J is TRBJ1-5 and V is TRBV2; D is perhaps TRBD1 (5 bases). Germline values: CDR1 SNHLY, CDR2 FYNNEI. The ends were cut back, 7 bases at V and 3 bases at J, with 13 bases in the middle. The CDR3 runs 14 residues. The CDR3 loop is CASTLGHNNQPQHF. CDR3 in DNA: TGTGCCAGCACCCTAGGACACAACAATCAGCCCCAGCATTTT.

The chain has TRBV6-1 and TRBJ1-5; TRBD1 agrees at 8 bases. Trimming at V came to 4 bases and at J to 0 bases, leaving 8 bases not matched to a gene. This CDR3 is built from 17 residues. Germline V gene sequence: CDR1 MNHNS, CDR2 SASEGT. The CDR3 DNA reads TGTGCCAGCAGTGTTCTCGGGACAGGTAATAGCAATCAGCCCCAGCATTTT. Translation: CASSVLGTGNSNQPQHF.

The chain recombines TRBV7-2 with TRBJ1-2; 9 bases are shared with TRBD1. Trimming removed 5 bases from V and 8 bases from J; junction bases left unmatched: 15. The germline CDR1 and CDR2 sequences are SGHTA and FQGNSA. The CDR3 covers 16 residues. The CDR3: CASSPWVGTGFRGYTF. CDR3 DNA sequence: TGTGCCAGCAGCCCCTGGGTGGGGACAGGGTTTAGAGGCTACACCTTC.

The chain uses TRBV18 and TRBJ2-7, with D unclear. Germline-derived CDR1 and CDR2 are KGHSH and LQKENI. The CDR3 spans 16 residues. Trimming cost V 3 bases and J 0 bases, with 15 bases left between them. For the CDR3, the DNA is TGTGCCAGCTCACCCGCCTCGGCGGCGCTCTCCTACGAGCAGTACTTC. Translated: CASSPASAALSYEQYF.

V gene TRBV4-3 combines with J gene TRBJ1-4; 8 bases agree with TRBD1. Germline CDR1 is LGHNA and CDR2 is YSLEER. The V segment lost 4 bases and the J segment 11 bases; nucleotides outside the gene matches: 18. The CDR3 is 17 residues long. The CDR3 region has the DNA TGCGCCAGCAGCCCCGATAGACCCGGGACAGGTGAATGGAAACTGTTTTTT. This gives the protein CASSPDRPGTGEWKLFF.

The V gene is TRBV28, the J gene TRBJ2-3; 15 nucleotides line up with TRBD2. V shed 6 bases, J shed 2 bases, and the junction held 6 bases outside the gene matches. Germline V gene sequence: CDR1 MDHEN, CDR2 SYDVKM. The CDR3 runs 17 residues. The CDR3: CASSGTSGRLLTDTQYF. CDR3 sequence (DNA): TGTGCCAGCAGCGGGACTAGCGGGAGGCTCCTCACAGATACGCAGTATTTT.

The CDR3 loop is CASSRPGTGGNEQFF. CDR3 bases: TGTGCCAGCAGTCGCCCCGGGACAGGGGGCAATGAGCAGTTCTTC. The chain recombines TRBV6-2 or TRBV6-3 with TRBJ2-1; TRBD1 agrees at 11 bases. The germline CDR1 and CDR2 sequences are MNHEY and SVGEGT. After removal of 5 bases from V and 6 bases from J, the junction contained 6 bases not matched to a gene. The CDR3 is 15 amino acids.

This CDR3 reads CASSEWGVGNEKLFF. Here the CDR3 DNA reads TGTGCCAGCAGTGAATGGGGGGTGGGTAATGAAAAACTGTTTTTT. The rearrangement uses TRBV2 and TRBJ1-4; the D gene is possibly TRBD1 (5 bases). CDR3 length: 15 residues. The V end lost 2 bases, the J end lost 4 bases, and 11 bases lay between the germline ends. Per the germline V gene, CDR1 is SNHLY and CDR2 is FYNNEI.

The rearrangement uses TRBV5-5 and TRBJ2-3; 12 bases align to TRBD2. Germline CDR1 is SGHKS and CDR2 is YYEKEE (reference sequence). J was trimmed by 6 bases and V by 6 bases; bases with no gene match: 5. The CDR3 is 14 amino acids. CDR3 loop: CASTRLAGVDTQYF. Written as DNA, the CDR3 is TGTGCCAGCACCCGACTAGCGGGAGTGGATACGCAGTATTTT. The full variable domain, in which reference TRBV5-5 and TRBJ2-3 provide the parts outside the CDR3, is DAGVTQSPTHLIKTRGQQVTLRCSPISGHKSVSWYQQVLGQGPQFIFQYYEKEERGRGNFPDRFSARQFPNYSSELNVNALLLGDSALYLCASTRLAGVDTQYFGPGTRLTVL.

This clone was recorded a few times. The J gene is TRBJ1-1, the V gene TRBV4-1, with unresolved D. The ends were cut back, 0 bases at V and 2 bases at J, with 16 bases in the middle. The CDR3 totals 17 residues. Germline V CDR1 and CDR2: MGHRA, YSYEKL. The CDR3, as DNA: TGCGCCAGCAGCCAAGATTCTTGGGCCGAGGGCAACACTGAAGCTTTCTTT. Protein: CASSQDSWAEGNTEAFF.

The V and J genes are TRBV30 and TRBJ1-1; 8 bases line up with TRBD1. The CDR3 extends over 11 amino acids. The V and J ends lost 0 bases and 10 bases, in that order; junction bases with no gene match: 1. Germline CDR1 GTSNPN, CDR2 SVGIG (reference sequence). DNA of the CDR3: TGTGCCTGGAGTGTGGGGACAGGAGCTTTCTTT. The encoded protein is CAWSVGTGAFF.

The CDR3 DNA is TGTGCCAGCAGCCAAGCGGGACAGGGGATCTACGAGCAGTACTTC. This gives the protein CASSQAGQGIYEQYF. The chain has TRBV14 and TRBJ2-7, with 10 bases fitting TRBD1. Per the germline V gene, CDR1 is SGHDN and CDR2 is FVKESK. The length of the CDR3 is 15 residues. V lost 1 base and J lost 3; bases outside the gene matches: 3.

This rearrangement joins TRBV15 to TRBJ1-1, with 7 bases that match TRBD1. Per the germline V gene, CDR1 is LNHNV and CDR2 is YYDKDF (reference sequence). This CDR3 is built from 15 residues. The V and J ends lost 1 base and 1 base, in that order; junction bases with no gene match: 3. The chain's CDR3 is CATSRADRRNTEAFF. The DNA for the CDR3 is TGTGCCACCAGCAGAGCGGACAGGCGGAACACTGAAGCTTTCTTT.

The CDR3 DNA reads as TGTGCCAGCAGCCATCCGGGGGTGGAGACCCAGTACTTC. Translation gives CASSHPGVETQYF. The chain joins TRBV7-6 to TRBJ2-5, with a possible D match to TRBD2 (6 bases). The CDR3 totals 13 residues. V was pared by 5 bases and J by 5 bases, with 12 bases between. Germline V lookup: CDR1 SGHVS, CDR2 FNYEAQ. Variable domain in full (rest from reference TRBV7-6 and TRBJ2-5): GAGVSQSPRYKVTKRGQDVALRCDPISGHVSLYWYRQALGQGPEFLTYFNYEAQQDKSGLPNDRFSAERPEGSISTLTIQRTEQRDSAMYRCASSHPGVETQYFGPGTRLLVL.

This chain connects TRBV7-2 to TRBJ2-6; D is uncertain. The CDR3 has 20 residues. Germline V gives CDR1 SGHTA, CDR2 FQGNSA. Trimming removed 0 bases from V and 2 bases from J, with 20 bases in between. Written as DNA, the CDR3 is TGTGCCAGCAGCTTAGCGTCCAGGTATCAGCCCGACGCTGGGGCCAACGTCCTGACTTTC. Protein product: CASSLASRYQPDAGANVLTF. The full variable domain, completed using reference TRBV7-2 and TRBJ2-6, is GAGVSQSPSNKVTEKGKDVELRCDPISGHTALYWYRQSLGQGLEFLIYFQGNSAPDKSGLPSDRFSAERTGGSVSTLTIQRTQQEDSAVYLCASSLASRYQPDAGANVLTFGAGSRLTVL.

The rearrangement uses TRBV30 and TRBJ2-6; D ambiguous. This CDR3 is built from 17 residues. V was trimmed by 3 bases and J by 0 bases, leaving 15 bases between them. The germline CDR1 and CDR2 sequences are GTSNPN and SVGIG (reference sequence). CDR3 amino acids: CAWRRAPVSSGANVLTF. The CDR3 DNA reads TGTGCCTGGAGACGTGCCCCCGTCAGCTCTGGGGCCAACGTCCTGACTTTC.

The chain recombines TRBV7-3 with TRBJ2-5; 10 bases match TRBD2. Trimming removed 5 bases from V and 4 bases from J; junction bases left unmatched: 10. Germline assignment: CDR1 SGHTA and CDR2 FQGTGA. The CDR3 totals 16 residues. CDR3 protein: CASSPGTSVWGETQYF. CDR3 bases: TGTGCCAGCAGCCCTGGGACTAGCGTATGGGGAGAGACCCAGTACTTC. The full variable domain, in which reference TRBV7-3 and TRBJ2-5 provide the parts outside the CDR3, is GAGVSQTPSNKVTEKGKYVELRCDPISGHTALYWYRQSLGQGPEFLIYFQGTGAADDSGLPNDRFFAVRPEGSVSTLKIQRTERGDSAVYLCASSPGTSVWGETQYFGPGTRLLVL.

The chain uses TRBV4-1 and TRBJ2-5; D may be TRBD1 (6 bases). Germline assignment: CDR1 MGHRA and CDR2 YSYEKL. The CDR3 runs 17 residues. V was pared by 0 bases and J by 5 bases, with 19 bases between. The CDR3 sequence: CASSQDLRQAPGETQYF. The CDR3 nucleotides read TGCGCCAGCAGCCAAGATTTGCGACAGGCCCCGGGGGAGACCCAGTACTTC.

This clone was observed once. The chain uses TRBV12-3 or TRBV12-4 and TRBJ1-2; perhaps TRBD1 as D (5 bases). There are 13 residues in the CDR3. V lost 5 bases to trimming and J lost 3 bases, with 10 bases between them. The CDR3: CASSLRGDYGYTF. CDR3 nucleotide sequence: TGTGCCAGCAGTCTAAGGGGCGACTATGGCTACACCTTC.

J is TRBJ2-3 and V is TRBV19; 13 bases line up with TRBD2. Looked up from germline, CDR1 is LNHDA and CDR2 is SQIVND (reference sequence). Trimming cost V 0 bases and J 3 bases; bases outside gene matches: 3. The CDR3 runs to 17 residues. The CDR3 is CASSIDGTSGTTDTQYF. DNA of the CDR3: TGTGCCAGTAGTATAGATGGGACTAGCGGGACAACAGATACGCAGTATTTT.

This rearrangement joins TRBV7-6 to TRBJ2-7; 8 bases are a match to TRBD2. The CDR3 has 18 residues. The germline V gene has CDR1 SGHVS and CDR2 FNYEAQ. The trim removed 1 base at V and 2 bases at J, leaving 13 bases unmatched. The CDR3 spells CASSLVGGDSTGTYEQYF. The CDR3 DNA follows: TGTGCCAGCAGCTTAGTCGGGGGGGACTCAACCGGGACCTACGAGCAGTACTTC.

This chain connects TRBV3-1 (or the pseudogene TRBV3-2) to TRBJ1-1; no clear D. The CDR3 extends over 14 amino acids. Germline CDR1 and CDR2: LGHDT and YNNKEL (reference sequence). V lost 0 bases to trimming and J lost 0 bases, with 5 bases between them. CDR3 sequence reads: CASSQDAVNTEAFF. CDR3 nucleotide sequence: TGTGCCAGCAGCCAAGACGCAGTGAACACTGAAGCTTTCTTT.